The clone carrying this T cell receptor (beta chain) was detected ten times or more. Antigen unknown. The CDR3 loop spans 13 amino acids. CDR1 MNHEY and CDR2 SVGAGI come from the germline V gene. V shed 2 bases and J 6 bases; nucleotides not matched to a gene: 0. CD25-based Treg depletion was applied to purified naive CD4+ T cells. After constant-region reverse-primer amplification, full-length variable regions underwent semi-nested PCR with Nested Universal Primer A. TCRdb processed the 5' RACE reads anew with MiXCR; each CDR3 protein has one entry. This repertoire shows nearly 55,000 distinct CDR3 sequences, 15% to 20% found once; its top ten account for roughly 2.4%. Study conclusions and caveats: Greatest tumor Treg TCR overlap was with tumor naive CD4+ cells.

This receptor was taken from a female donor with breast cancer. This sequence joins TRBV6-5 and TRBJ2-1; 8 nucleotides line up with TRBD1. Sequences were obtained from naive CD4+ T cells sorted from blood. Subset of the sample: naive CD4+ T cells, CD4+CD45RA+CD25-. The CDR3: CASSYGTGNEQFF. CDR3 coding DNA: TGTGCCAGCAGTTACGGGACAGGCAATGAGCAGTTCTTC.